A single sample is the source of the 31 T cell receptor beta chains below, sequenced in a study of post-analysis software for immune sequencing data. Findings of the study overall: Five TRBV segments were significantly more frequent in patients than in controls. TRBV5-6, TRBV5-1 and TRBV20-1 were among these segments.

cDNA libraries for TCR beta contained unique molecular identifiers. TCRdb recomputed calls from the PCR reads with MiXCR, one row per CDR3 protein. The sample lists 550,000 to 700,000 distinct CDR3 sequences, 40% to 50% occurring once. Their antigens remain unidentified. Sequenced: blood. Receptors originate from a girl aged 5-17 years with multiple sclerosis.

This clonotype was found once. This chain uses TRBV5-1 with TRBJ2-7; no reliable D call. Trimming left V 5 bases short and J 4 bases short, with 13 bases between. This CDR3 is 13 amino acids long. CDR1 SGHRS and CDR2 YFSETQ come from the germline V gene. CDR3 sequence reads: CASREQFTYEQYF. CDR3 sequence (DNA): TGCGCCAGCAGGGAGCAGTTTACTTACGAGCAGTACTTC.

The rearrangement uses TRBV2 and TRBJ2-1, with D unresolved. The J call may be wrong; the DNA end is better matched by TRBJ2-7. Germline CDR1 and CDR2: SNHLY and FYNNEI. CDR3 length: 12 residues. This chain's CDR3 is CASSEGYNEQYF. DNA of the CDR3: TGTGCCAGCAGTGAGGGTTACAATGAGCAGTACTTC.

This clonotype occurred a few times. The V and J genes are TRBV20-1 and TRBJ1-1; the D gene is possibly TRBD1 (6 bases). V was pared by 1 base and J by 5 bases, with 11 bases between. Germline-derived CDR1 and CDR2 are DFQATT and SNEGSKA (reference sequence). The CDR3 length is 13 residues. The CDR3 loop is CSARAQGRTEAFF. For the CDR3, the DNA is TGCAGTGCTAGAGCTCAGGGGAGAACTGAAGCTTTCTTT.

This clonotype was seen a handful of times. The CDR3 loop reads CASSQGTASTDTQYF. The CDR3 nucleotides are TGCGCCAGCAGCCAAGGGACGGCTAGCACAGATACGCAGTATTTT. The V call is TRBV4-1, the J call TRBJ2-3, with D hard to call. The CDR3 runs 15 residues. Germline CDR1 is MGHRA and CDR2 is YSYEKL. The V gene lost 1 base and the J gene lost 0 bases, with 8 bases spanning the gap.

In this sample, this clonotype turned up a few times. The chain carries TRBV20-1 and TRBJ2-3; a weak D match, TRBD2 (5 bases). CDR1 DFQATT and CDR2 SNEGSKA come from the germline V gene (reference sequence). The germline V and J ends were trimmed by 3 bases and 3 bases, with 13 bases remaining between them. CDR3 length equals 14 residues. CDR3 in amino acids: CSARVETRTDTQYF. The CDR3 DNA sequence: TGCAGTGCTAGGGTCGAAACTAGGACAGATACGCAGTATTTT.

The sample holds a few counts of this clonotype. The chain carries TRBV24-1 and TRBJ2-1; D is unresolved. In germline, CDR1 is KGHDR, CDR2 SFDVKD. Trimming stripped 8 bases from V and 0 bases from J, with 10 bases between. The CDR3 sequence is 14 residues long. The CDR3 nucleotides read TGTGCCACCACCGACCCGGACTCCTACAATGAGCAGTTCTTC. Protein: CATTDPDSYNEQFF.

The gene calls are TRBV20-1 and TRBJ2-6; tentative D call: TRBD1 (6 bases). Per germline, CDR1 DFQATT and CDR2 SNEGSKA (reference sequence). V gave up 3 bases and J gave up 0 bases, with 9 bases separating them. This CDR3 region has 15 residues. The CDR3 protein is CSASGQHSGANVLTF. CDR3 DNA: TGCAGTGCTAGCGGACAGCACTCTGGGGCCAACGTCCTGACTTTC.

The chain couples TRBV6-5 to TRBJ2-1; 8 nucleotides line up with TRBD2. The CDR3 spans 15 residues. V lost 5 bases and J lost 9; bases outside the gene matches: 12. The germline gives CDR1 MNHEY, CDR2 SVGAGI. The CDR3 DNA follows: TGTGCCAGCAGTGCGGCGGGACTAGGGCATAGTGAGCAGTTCTTC. It is translated as CASSAAGLGHSEQFF.

The table lists this clonotype with many counts. This rearrangement joins TRBV20-1 to TRBJ1-1; D remains ambiguous. V was clipped by 3 bases and J by 1 base, with 6 bases between them. CDR3 size: 12 residues. Germline CDR1 reads DFQATT; CDR2 reads SNEGSKA (reference sequence). CDR3 amino acids: CSASGGNTEAFF. The CDR3 nucleotides are TGCAGTGCTAGTGGCGGGAACACTGAAGCTTTCTTT.

With respect to this clonotype: Since a much larger clone is just one base distant, this may be a read error. The chain uses TRBV5-1 and TRBJ2-5; D is unresolved. Germline CDR1 and CDR2: SGHRS and YFSETQ. The CDR3 is 14 residues long. V was clipped by 7 bases and J by 4 bases, with 17 bases between them. CDR3 sequence reads: CASGTDAVSETQYF. The CDR3 DNA is TGCGCCAGCGGAACAGACGCCGTATCAGAGACCCAGTACTTC.

The chain joins TRBV3-1 to TRBJ2-3, with a possible D match to TRBD2 (6 bases). The CDR3 sequence is 16 residues long. The V end was cut by 3 bases, the J end by 4 bases, with 17 bases between. Germline CDR1 reads LGHDT; CDR2 reads YNNKEL (reference sequence). The CDR3 DNA reads TGTGCCAGCAGCCACGCCTTGGGACTTGTCCCAGATACGCAGTATTTT. Residues: CASSHALGLVPDTQYF.

This sequence joins TRBV5-5 and TRBJ2-1; D may be TRBD1 or TRBD2 (5 bases each). V was cut by 2 bases and J by 8 bases, with 17 bases left in between. The CDR3 is 15 residues long. Germline V gene lookup returns CDR1 SGHKS and CDR2 YYEKEE (reference sequence). The CDR3: CASSFRDPGEDEQFF. The CDR3 DNA sequence: TGTGCCAGCAGCTTTCGGGACCCCGGAGAGGATGAGCAGTTCTTC.

The gene calls are TRBV20-1 and TRBJ1-2; D unclear. Germline CDR1 DFQATT, CDR2 SNEGSKA (reference sequence). The CDR3 loop spans 15 amino acids. V lost 2 bases to trimming and J lost 2 bases, with 15 bases between them. The CDR3 DNA sequence: TGCAGTGCTAGATCCTGGACTGATTTAAACTATGGCTACACCTTC. Protein: CSARSWTDLNYGYTF.

Notes on this clonotype: Sequence at one end of the junction differs from germline and may be a read error. DNA of the CDR3: TGTGCCAGCAGCAAACAGGGTAACAATCTGCCCCAGCATTTT. Translation gives CASSKQGNNLPQHF. The rearrangement uses TRBV6-7 and TRBJ1-5, with D possibly TRBD1 on 6 matching bases. TRBV6-7 falls under the ORF class, with uncertain function. The CDR3 has 14 amino acids.

This clonotype turned up a few times. The chain employs TRBV20-1 and TRBJ2-3; D call uncertain. CDR3 length equals 12 residues. The germline CDR1 and CDR2 sequences are DFQATT and SNEGSKA (reference sequence). CDR3 sequence: CSLTPGRVAEYF. CDR3 coding DNA: TGCAGCCTCACGCCCGGACGTGTCGCCGAGTATTTT.

This clonotype was observed a few times. The chain employs TRBV5-1 and TRBJ2-5; the match to TRBD2 covers 9 bases. CDR3 length: 16 amino acids. Germline V gene data show CDR1 as SGHRS and CDR2 as YFSETQ. Unmatched junction bases numbered 3, after V lost 0 bases and J lost 0 bases. This CDR3 is CASSLGGLAHQETQYF. In DNA form, the CDR3 reads TGCGCCAGCAGCTTGGGAGGACTAGCGCACCAAGAGACCCAGTACTTC.

The genes are TRBV5-1 and TRBJ1-4; 7 nucleotides agree with TRBD1. The CDR3 totals 14 residues. Trimming removed 4 bases from V and 3 bases from J; junction bases left unmatched: 3. Germline CDR1 reads SGHRS; CDR2 reads YFSETQ. The CDR3 region is CASSQGQPNEKLFF. In DNA, the CDR3 is TGCGCCAGCAGCCAGGGACAGCCTAATGAAAAACTGTTTTTT.

The chain is built from TRBV7-8 and TRBJ2-3; 7 bases are a match to TRBD2. Per the germline V gene, CDR1 is SGHVS and CDR2 is FQNEAQ. This CDR3 is 17 amino acids long. With V trimmed by 4 bases and J by 5 bases, 15 bases remained unmatched. The CDR3 here is CASSSPLVAGAKDTQYF. For the CDR3, the DNA is TGTGCCAGCAGCTCCCCCCTCGTGGCGGGAGCCAAAGATACGCAGTATTTT.

V is TRBV29-1 and J is TRBJ1-1; D gene ambiguous. CDR3 length: 14 amino acids. Germline CDR1 SQVTM, CDR2 ANQGSEA. V lost 7 bases to trimming and J lost 1 base, with 16 bases between them. CDR3: CSGGHYRPNTEAFF. The CDR3 coding sequence is TGCAGCGGAGGGCACTATCGACCGAACACTGAAGCTTTCTTT.

This chain joins TRBV20-1 and TRBJ1-5; no firm D call. This CDR3 has 13 residues. Germline CDR1 is DFQATT and CDR2 is SNEGSKA (reference sequence). Trimming stripped 0 bases from V and 7 bases from J, with 10 bases between. CDR3 in DNA: TGCAGTGCTAGAGATAGTGCGAGGCAGCCCCAGCATTTT. Its protein product is CSARDSARQPQHF.

The sample holds a few counts of this clonotype. The chain recombines TRBV24-1 with TRBJ2-1; D remains ambiguous. Trimming removed 0 bases from V and 7 bases from J, with 12 bases in between. Germline V gives CDR1 KGHDR, CDR2 SFDVKD. The CDR3 has 15 amino acids. Written as DNA, the CDR3 is TGTGCCACCAGTGATTTGTCAACGGTAAAAAATGAGCAGTTCTTC. This translates into CATSDLSTVKNEQFF.

The genes are TRBV29-1 and TRBJ2-1, with no clear D. The CDR3 has 11 amino acids. From germline, CDR1 is SQVTM and CDR2 ANQGSEA. Trimming left V 2 bases short and J 8 bases short, with 7 bases between. The CDR3 DNA reads as TGCAGCGTTGAAACGTACGATGAGCAGTTCTTC. Its translation: CSVETYDEQFF.

This clonotype was found a few times. The chain recombines TRBV7-3 with TRBJ1-2; D is undetermined. CDR3 length: 16 amino acids. CDR1 is SGHTA and CDR2 is FQGTGA in the germline V gene. Deletions cut 5 bases from V and 9 bases from J, with 25 bases between. Written as DNA, the CDR3 is TGTGCCAGCAGCGTCTCCCGGAGTCAGGAAGTGATGAGCTACACCTTC. It translates to CASSVSRSQEVMSYTF.

This clonotype has only a few counts. V usage is TRBV10-3 and J usage is TRBJ2-7; 8 nucleotides line up with TRBD1. The length of the CDR3 is 16 residues. Germline trimming cut 3 bases from V and 2 bases from J; bases unmatched to any gene: 9. Looked up from germline, CDR1 is ENHRY and CDR2 is SYGVKD. The CDR3 DNA follows: TGTGCCATCAGTGATGACGGACAGGGCAGCACCTACGAGCAGTACTTC. Translating gives CAISDDGQGSTYEQYF.

The chain recombines TRBV5-1 with TRBJ2-3; D gene unclear. CDR1 SGHRS and CDR2 YFSETQ come from the germline V gene. The CDR3 length is 15 residues. Trimming took 4 bases from V and 4 from J, leaving 16 bases between them. CDR3 sequence reads: CASSPSNPLADTQYF. As DNA, the CDR3 is TGCGCCAGCAGCCCCAGTAACCCCCTGGCAGATACGCAGTATTTT.

Comment on this clonotype: The junction and the germline gene differ at one end; a read error may be behind it. V is TRBV28 and J is TRBJ2-7; 9 bases agree with TRBD2. The CDR3 totals 13 residues. Germline CDR1 is MDHEN and CDR2 is SYDVKM. The CDR3 protein is CASSYLAGYERYF. The CDR3 nucleotides are TGTGCCAGCAGTTATCTAGCGGGATACGAGCGGTACTTC.

This rearrangement joins TRBV5-1 to TRBJ2-2; D possibly matches TRBD1 or TRBD2 (5 bases each). The V gene's germline CDR1 is SGHRS and CDR2 YFSETQ. The germline V and J ends were trimmed by 7 bases and 0 bases, with 13 bases remaining between them. This CDR3 spans 15 amino acids. The CDR3 DNA sequence: TGCGCCAGCTCCAGAGAGGGACCGAACACCGGGGAGCTGTTTTTT. Amino acid sequence: CASSREGPNTGELFF.

This clonotype was observed a few times. V gene TRBV10-3 combines with J gene TRBJ2-1, with 9 nucleotides matching TRBD2. V lost 11 bases, J lost 5 bases, and 13 bases stayed unmatched. The CDR3 loop spans 15 amino acids. Per the germline V gene, CDR1 is ENHRY and CDR2 is SYGVKD. Here the CDR3 reads CASGDSGSLHNEQFF. In DNA form, the CDR3 reads TGTGCCTCCGGGGATAGCGGGAGTCTCCACAATGAGCAGTTCTTC.

This clonotype was observed a handful of times. The J gene is TRBJ2-1, the V gene TRBV7-6, with D possibly TRBD2 on 6 matching bases. V lost 5 bases and J 7 bases, leaving 21 bases between the germline ends. This CDR3 contains 16 residues. The V gene's germline CDR1 is SGHVS and CDR2 FNYEAQ. CDR3 region: CASSLRRRGYSNEQFF. CDR3 sequence (DNA): TGTGCCAGCAGCCTGCGAAGGAGGGGTTATTCGAATGAGCAGTTCTTC.

This clonotype was seen ten or more times. The V call is TRBV4-1, the J call TRBJ2-7, with 9 bases aligning to TRBD1. Germline trimming cut 2 bases from V and 2 bases from J; bases unmatched to any gene: 4. CDR3 length: 15 residues. CDR1 and CDR2 (germline): MGHRA, YSYEKL. CDR3 loop: CASSQPGQGPYEQYF. As DNA, the CDR3 is TGCGCCAGCAGCCAACCGGGACAGGGTCCCTACGAGCAGTACTTC.

This clonotype was counted many times. This chain connects TRBV4-1 to TRBJ2-5; possibly TRBD2 for D (6 bases). Trimming took off 3 bases at V and 3 bases at J, with 11 bases between the two ends. This CDR3 is 14 amino acids long. Germline loops: CDR1 MGHRA, CDR2 YSYEKL. The CDR3, as DNA: TGCGCCAGCAGCCAGACGTGGGGGGAAGAGACCCAGTACTTC. Its translation is CASSQTWGEETQYF.